This is a list of T cell receptor beta chains from one sample in a study of T-cell memory formation after mild COVID-19. MiXCR, run by TCRdb on the 5' RACE reads, gives a single entry per CDR3 protein. The sample includes around 200,000 distinct CDR3 sequences, 10% to 13% seen only once; the top ten take approximately 3%. The sequencing input was PBMCs or a T cell subset sorted from them (not recorded which). All receptors come from a man between 18 and 35 years old who had mild COVID-19 (a few samples of this study predate the infection). Cell type and time point are not known. Each CDR3 is given with its conserved first and last residue. D genes are given only for firm matches. Clone size, where shown, is once, few, many, or a class for clones that have expanded.

j_call d_call v_call clone_size cdr3_aa cdr3_nt
TRBJ2-3 NA TRBV18 NA CASSPGLGPSVYF TGTGCCAGCTCACCAGGCTTGGGTCCCTCGGTGTATTTT
TRBJ2-5 NA TRBV7-9 NA CASSFRGKTQYF TGTGCCAGCAGCTTCCGGGGAAAGACCCAGTACTTC
TRBJ1-4 TRBD1 TRBV7-9 few CASSQGQGVEKLFF TGTGCCAGCAGCCAGGGACAGGGGGTTGAAAAACTGTTTTTT
TRBJ2-5 TRBD1 TRBV7-2 many CASSSSRAGGETQYF TGTGCCAGCAGCTCATCACGTGCAGGGGGAGAGACCCAGTACTTC
TRBJ1-2 NA TRBV28 NA CASSLHQKFHGYTF TGTGCCAGCAGTTTACACCAAAAGTTCCACGGCTACACCTTC
TRBJ1-4 NA TRBV7-9 few CASRGREHEKLFF TGTGCCAGCAGAGGCAGGGAACATGAAAAACTGTTTTTT
TRBJ2-7 TRBD1 TRBV4-1 NA CASSRDSGYEQYF TGCGCCAGCAGCCGGGACAGTGGCTACGAGCAGTACTTC
TRBJ1-5 NA TRBV7-2 few CASSQFTVDQPQHF TGTGCCAGCAGCCAGTTCACCGTAGACCAGCCCCAGCATTTT
TRBJ2-2 TRBD1 TRBV5-1 few CASSGGQGTGELFF TGCGCCAGCAGCGGGGGACAGGGCACCGGGGAGCTGTTTTTT
TRBJ2-3 NA TRBV4-3 few CASSQDHYDTQYF TGCGCCAGCAGCCAAGATCATTATGATACGCAGTATTTT
TRBJ1-2 NA TRBV4-1 few CASSQERTAPFPGYTF TGCGCCAGCAGCCAAGAGAGGACAGCACCCTTTCCGGGCTACACCTTC
TRBJ2-5 NA TRBV5-1 NA CASTPATDQETQYF TGCGCCAGCACCCCCGCGACAGACCAAGAGACCCAGTACTTC
TRBJ1-1 TRBD1 TRBV5-1 few CASSDPTGESFF TGCGCCAGCAGCGACCCGACAGGGGAATCTTTCTTT
TRBJ1-2 NA TRBV10-3 NA CAISETGGAGGYTF TGTGCCATCAGTGAAACAGGTGGAGCAGGGGGCTACACCTTC
TRBJ2-1 NA TRBV4-2 many CASSFGRKDEQFF TGTGCCAGCAGCTTTGGGCGGAAGGATGAGCAGTTCTTC
TRBJ1-1 NA TRBV7-2 many CASSLGGQGGTEAFF TGTGCCAGCAGCTTAGGGGGGCAGGGAGGCACTGAAGCTTTCTTT
TRBJ2-3 NA TRBV5-6 few CASSWGSTDTQYF TGTGCCAGCAGCTGGGGGAGCACAGATACGCAGTATTTT
TRBJ1-5 NA TRBV28 NA CATFSDSNQPQHF TGTGCCACCTTCAGTGATAGCAATCAGCCCCAGCATTTT
TRBJ2-1 NA TRBV6-2/TRBV6-3 once CASSYGSLNREQFF TGTGCCAGCAGTTACGGGTCGCTTAATCGTGAGCAGTTCTTC
TRBJ2-3 NA TRBV20-1 few CSGLTLPRDTQYF TGCAGTGGCCTGACTCTTCCGCGAGATACGCAGTATTTT
TRBJ2-3 NA TRBV12-3/TRBV12-4 few CASSRRTYTDTQYF TGTGCCAGCAGCCGCCGAACTTACACAGATACGCAGTATTTT
TRBJ2-1 TRBD2 TRBV20-1 few CSASTGTNNEQFF TGCAGTGCATCCACCGGGACTAACAATGAGCAGTTCTTC
TRBJ1-6 TRBD1 TRBV7-9 many CASSPRQGAKGALHF TGTGCCAGCAGCCCGAGACAGGGGGCGAAGGGGGCCCTCCACTTT